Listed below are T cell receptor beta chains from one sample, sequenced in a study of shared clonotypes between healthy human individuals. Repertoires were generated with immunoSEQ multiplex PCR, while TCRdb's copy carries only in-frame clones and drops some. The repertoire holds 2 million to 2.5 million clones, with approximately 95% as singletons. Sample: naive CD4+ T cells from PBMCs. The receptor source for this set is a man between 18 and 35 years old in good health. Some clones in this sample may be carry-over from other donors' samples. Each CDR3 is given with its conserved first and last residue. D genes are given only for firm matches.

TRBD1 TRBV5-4 CASSQTGGGSNEKLFF
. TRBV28 CASRVGGSYEQYF
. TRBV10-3 CAISESGVRISGNTIYF
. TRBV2 CASSEAGRYGYTF
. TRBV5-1 CASSLGQQLAKNIQYF
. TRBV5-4 CASSPESNNEKLFF
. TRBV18 CASSPLGTSSGNTIYF
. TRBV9 CASGGSGNTIYF
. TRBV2 CASRIDGYDEQYF
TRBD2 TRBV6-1 CASSQLARNTDTQYF
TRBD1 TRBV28 CASSGTGGYGYTF
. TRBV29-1 CSVVTQGTQYF
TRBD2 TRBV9 CASSVLAGQTGELFF
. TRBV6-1 CASSERHYGYTF
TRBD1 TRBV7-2 CASSPGQGPNQPQHF
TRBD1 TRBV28 CASSLQGAQHF
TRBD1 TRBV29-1 CSVTPGQGSYEQYF
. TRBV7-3 CASSLTGPVKGTEAFF
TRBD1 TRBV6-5 CASSAPRDRPDTQYF
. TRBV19 CASSMRQLKVGETQYF
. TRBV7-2 CASSLFQAPSLGNEQFF
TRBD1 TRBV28 CASSLGQGDQPQHF
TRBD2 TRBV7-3 CASSQTSGLQETQYF
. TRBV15 CATSGAKNIQYF
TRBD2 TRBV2 CASSGGTSGSYEQYF
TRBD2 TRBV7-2 CASSPGLASTDTQYF
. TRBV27 CASSSTDNYGYTF
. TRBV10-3 CASRQERGSPLHF
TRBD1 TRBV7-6 CASSLSGTAKETQYF
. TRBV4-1 CASSHLFRVRNTEAFF
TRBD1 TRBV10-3 CASSGQGGPSTDTQYF
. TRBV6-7 CASSYRTPSNYGYTF
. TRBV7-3 CASSPGSRGSEAFF
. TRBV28 CASSSPDESDSPYEQYF
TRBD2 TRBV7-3 CASSQEVGLVFDEQFF
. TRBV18 CASSPGPLSSGYEQYF
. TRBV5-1 CASSRIERNTGELFF
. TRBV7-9 CASSPPGETQYF
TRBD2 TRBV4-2 CASSQASGITYEQYF
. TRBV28 CASSLTGGPYEQYF
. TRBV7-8 CASSLVEAAGVNEKLFF
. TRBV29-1 CSVDYVRGNEQFF
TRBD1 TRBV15 CATHRDRVGELFF
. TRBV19 CASSISVAQPQHF
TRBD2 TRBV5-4 CASSFTATSGTRRETQYF
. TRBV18 CASSPSQPLGDEQYF
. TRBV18 CASSPTRGTEAFF
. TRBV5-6 CASSLLGPAKNIQYF
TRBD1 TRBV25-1 CASTKGALNEQFF